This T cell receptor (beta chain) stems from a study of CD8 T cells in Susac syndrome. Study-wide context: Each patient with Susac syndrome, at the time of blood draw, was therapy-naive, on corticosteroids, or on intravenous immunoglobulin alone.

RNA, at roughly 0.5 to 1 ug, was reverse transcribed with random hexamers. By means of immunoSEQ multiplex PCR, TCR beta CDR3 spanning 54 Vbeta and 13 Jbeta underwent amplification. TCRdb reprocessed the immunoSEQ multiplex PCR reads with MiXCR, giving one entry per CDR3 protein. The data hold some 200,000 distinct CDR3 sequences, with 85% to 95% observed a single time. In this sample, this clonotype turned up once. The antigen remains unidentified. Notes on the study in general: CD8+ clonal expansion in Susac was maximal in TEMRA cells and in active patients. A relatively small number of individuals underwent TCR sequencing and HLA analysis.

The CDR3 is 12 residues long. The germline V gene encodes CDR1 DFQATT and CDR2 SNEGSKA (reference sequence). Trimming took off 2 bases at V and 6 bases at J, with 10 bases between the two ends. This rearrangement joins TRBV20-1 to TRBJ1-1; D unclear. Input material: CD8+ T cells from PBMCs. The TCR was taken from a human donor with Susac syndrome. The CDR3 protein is CSARSGESEAFF. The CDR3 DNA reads TGCAGTGCTAGATCCGGGGAGTCTGAAGCTTTCTTT.